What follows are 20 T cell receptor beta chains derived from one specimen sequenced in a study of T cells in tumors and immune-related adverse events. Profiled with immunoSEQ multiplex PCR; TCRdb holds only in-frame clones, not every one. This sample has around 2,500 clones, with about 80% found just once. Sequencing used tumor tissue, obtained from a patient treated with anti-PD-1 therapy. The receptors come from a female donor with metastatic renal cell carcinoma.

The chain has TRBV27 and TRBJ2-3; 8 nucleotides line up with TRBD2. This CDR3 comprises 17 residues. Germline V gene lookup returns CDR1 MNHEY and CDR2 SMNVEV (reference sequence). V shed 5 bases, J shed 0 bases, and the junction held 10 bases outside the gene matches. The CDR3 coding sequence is TGTGCCAGCAGTCTCCGGGGGGGACCGATTAGCACAGATACGCAGTATTTT. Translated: CASSLRGGPISTDTQYF.

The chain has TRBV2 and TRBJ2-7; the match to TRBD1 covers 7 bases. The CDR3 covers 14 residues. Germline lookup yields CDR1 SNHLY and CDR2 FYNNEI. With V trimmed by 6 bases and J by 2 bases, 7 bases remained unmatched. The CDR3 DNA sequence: TGTGCCAGCAGGGGACAGTGGCTGACCTACGAGCAGTACTTC. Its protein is CASRGQWLTYEQYF.

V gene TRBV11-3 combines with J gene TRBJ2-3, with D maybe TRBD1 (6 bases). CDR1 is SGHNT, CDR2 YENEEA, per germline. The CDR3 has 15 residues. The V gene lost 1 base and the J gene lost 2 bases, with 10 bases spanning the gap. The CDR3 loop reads CASSLGTASTDTQYF. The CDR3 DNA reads TGTGCCAGCAGCTTAGGGACAGCCTCCACAGATACGCAGTATTTT.

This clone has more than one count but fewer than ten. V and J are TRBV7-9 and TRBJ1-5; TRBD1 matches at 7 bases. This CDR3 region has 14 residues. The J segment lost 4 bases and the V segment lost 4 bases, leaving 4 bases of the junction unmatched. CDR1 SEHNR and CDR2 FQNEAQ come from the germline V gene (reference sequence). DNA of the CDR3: TGTGCCAGCAGCTCCGGGACAGTTAATCAGCCCCAGCATTTT. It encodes CASSSGTVNQPQHF.

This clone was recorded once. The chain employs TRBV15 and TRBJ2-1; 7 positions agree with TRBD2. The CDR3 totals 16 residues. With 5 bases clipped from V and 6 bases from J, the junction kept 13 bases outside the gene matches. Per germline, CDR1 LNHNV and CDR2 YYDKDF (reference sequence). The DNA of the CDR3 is TGTGCCACCAGCCGAGGAGTGGGACTACAATCCAATGAGCAGTTCTTC. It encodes CATSRGVGLQSNEQFF. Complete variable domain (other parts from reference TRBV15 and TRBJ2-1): DAMVIQNPRYQVTQFGKPVTLSCSQTLNHNVMYWYQQKSSQAPKLLFHYYDKDFNNEADTPDNFQSRRPNTSFCFLDIRSPGLGDTAMYLCATSRGVGLQSNEQFFGPGTRLTVL.

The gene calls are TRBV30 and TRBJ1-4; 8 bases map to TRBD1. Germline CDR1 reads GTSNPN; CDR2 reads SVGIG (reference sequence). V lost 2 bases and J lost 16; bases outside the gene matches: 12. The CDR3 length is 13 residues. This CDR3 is CAWSTLQGESRFF. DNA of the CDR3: TGTGCCTGGAGTACCCTACAGGGGGAAAGCAGGTTTTTT.

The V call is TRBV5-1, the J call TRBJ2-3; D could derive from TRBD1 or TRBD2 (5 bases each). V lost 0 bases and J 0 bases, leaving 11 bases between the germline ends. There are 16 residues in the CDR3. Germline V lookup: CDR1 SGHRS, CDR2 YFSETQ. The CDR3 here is CASSLGGSTSTDTQYF. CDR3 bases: TGCGCCAGCAGCTTGGGGGGGAGCACTAGCACAGATACGCAGTATTTT.

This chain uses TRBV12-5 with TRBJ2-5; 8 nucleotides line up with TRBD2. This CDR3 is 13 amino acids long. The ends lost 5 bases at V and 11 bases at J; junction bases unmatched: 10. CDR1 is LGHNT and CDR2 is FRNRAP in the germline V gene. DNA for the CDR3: TGTGCTAGTGGTCCCGGGACTAGAACTAGGCAGTACTTC. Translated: CASGPGTRTRQYF.

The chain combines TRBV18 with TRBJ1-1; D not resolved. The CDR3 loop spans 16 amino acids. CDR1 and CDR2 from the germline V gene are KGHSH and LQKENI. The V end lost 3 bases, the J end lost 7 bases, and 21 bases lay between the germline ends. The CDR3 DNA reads TGTGCCAGCTCACCCCGGCAGATTGCCCAAGTGAGTGAAGCTTTCTTT. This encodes CASSPRQIAQVSEAFF.

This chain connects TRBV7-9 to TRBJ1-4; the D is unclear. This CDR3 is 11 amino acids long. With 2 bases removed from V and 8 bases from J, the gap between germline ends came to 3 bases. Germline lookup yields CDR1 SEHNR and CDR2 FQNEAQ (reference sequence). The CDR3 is CASSLREKLFF. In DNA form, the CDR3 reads TGTGCCAGCAGCTTACGCGAAAAACTGTTTTTT.

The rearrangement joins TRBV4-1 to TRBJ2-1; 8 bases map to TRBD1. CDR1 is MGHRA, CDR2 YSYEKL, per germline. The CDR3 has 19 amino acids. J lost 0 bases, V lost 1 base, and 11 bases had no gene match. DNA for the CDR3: TGCGCCAGCAGCCAAGCCCCCTTGGGACAGGCGATCTCCTACAATGAGCAGTTCTTC. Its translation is CASSQAPLGQAISYNEQFF.

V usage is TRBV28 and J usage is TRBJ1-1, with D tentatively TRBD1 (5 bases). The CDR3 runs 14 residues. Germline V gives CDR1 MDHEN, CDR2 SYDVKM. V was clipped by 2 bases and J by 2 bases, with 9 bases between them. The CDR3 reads CASSLMQGNTEAFF. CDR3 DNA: TGTGCCAGCAGTTTAATGCAGGGTAACACTGAAGCTTTCTTT.

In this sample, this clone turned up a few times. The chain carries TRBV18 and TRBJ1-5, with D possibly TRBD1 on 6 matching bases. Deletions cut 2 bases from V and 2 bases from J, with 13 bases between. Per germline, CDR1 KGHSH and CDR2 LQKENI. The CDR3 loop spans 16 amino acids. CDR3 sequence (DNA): TGTGCCAGCTCACCAGTGGGGGGCGTTGGCAATCAGCCCCAGCATTTT. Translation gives CASSPVGGVGNQPQHF.

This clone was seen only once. The CDR3 sequence: CASSMRGDTGELFF. The CDR3 nucleotides read TGTGCCAGTAGTATGAGGGGGGACACCGGGGAGCTGTTTTTT. The chain couples TRBV19 to TRBJ2-2, with D perhaps being TRBD1 or TRBD2 (6 bases each). V was clipped by 3 bases and J by 3 bases, with 8 bases between them. Germline CDR1 LNHDA, CDR2 SQIVND (reference sequence). The CDR3 has 14 residues.

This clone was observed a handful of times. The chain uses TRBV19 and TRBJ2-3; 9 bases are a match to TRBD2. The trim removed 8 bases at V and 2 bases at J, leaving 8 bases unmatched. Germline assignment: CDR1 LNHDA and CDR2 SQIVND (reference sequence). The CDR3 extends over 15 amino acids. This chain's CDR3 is CASGPRGGYTDTQYF. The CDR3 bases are TGTGCCAGTGGCCCGCGGGGGGGATACACAGATACGCAGTATTTT.

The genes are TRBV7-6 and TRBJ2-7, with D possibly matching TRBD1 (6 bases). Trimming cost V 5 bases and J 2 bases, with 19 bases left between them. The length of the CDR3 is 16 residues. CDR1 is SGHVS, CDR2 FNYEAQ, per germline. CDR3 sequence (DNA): TGTGCCAGCAGCAGAGATACCGGGACACCTACCTACGAGCAGTACTTC. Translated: CASSRDTGTPTYEQYF.

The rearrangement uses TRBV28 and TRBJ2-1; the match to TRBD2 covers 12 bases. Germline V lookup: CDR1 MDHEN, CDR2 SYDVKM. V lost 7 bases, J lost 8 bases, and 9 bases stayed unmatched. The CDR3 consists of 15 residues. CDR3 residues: CASTPTSGRFHEQFF. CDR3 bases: TGTGCCAGCACCCCTACTAGCGGGAGGTTCCATGAGCAGTTCTTC.

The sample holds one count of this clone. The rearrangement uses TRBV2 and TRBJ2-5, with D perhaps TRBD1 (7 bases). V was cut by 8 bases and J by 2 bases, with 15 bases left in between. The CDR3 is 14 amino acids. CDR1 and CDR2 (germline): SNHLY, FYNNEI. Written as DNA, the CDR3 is TGTGCCAGCGGGGGGACAGTTGCTCAAGAGACCCAGTACTTC. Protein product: CASGGTVAQETQYF.

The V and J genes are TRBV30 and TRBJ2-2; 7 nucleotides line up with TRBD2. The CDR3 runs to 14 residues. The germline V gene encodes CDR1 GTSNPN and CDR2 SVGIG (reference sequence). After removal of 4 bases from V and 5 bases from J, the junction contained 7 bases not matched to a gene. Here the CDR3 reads CAWKRLAVTGELFF. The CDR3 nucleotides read TGTGCCTGGAAACGCCTAGCGGTTACCGGGGAGCTGTTTTTT.

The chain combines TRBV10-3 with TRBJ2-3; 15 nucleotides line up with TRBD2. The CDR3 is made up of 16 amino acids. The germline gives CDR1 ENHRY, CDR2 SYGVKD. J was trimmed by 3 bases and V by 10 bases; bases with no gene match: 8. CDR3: CATRTSGGVVTDTQYF. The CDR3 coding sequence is TGTGCCACAAGGACTAGCGGGGGGGTGGTTACAGATACGCAGTATTTT.